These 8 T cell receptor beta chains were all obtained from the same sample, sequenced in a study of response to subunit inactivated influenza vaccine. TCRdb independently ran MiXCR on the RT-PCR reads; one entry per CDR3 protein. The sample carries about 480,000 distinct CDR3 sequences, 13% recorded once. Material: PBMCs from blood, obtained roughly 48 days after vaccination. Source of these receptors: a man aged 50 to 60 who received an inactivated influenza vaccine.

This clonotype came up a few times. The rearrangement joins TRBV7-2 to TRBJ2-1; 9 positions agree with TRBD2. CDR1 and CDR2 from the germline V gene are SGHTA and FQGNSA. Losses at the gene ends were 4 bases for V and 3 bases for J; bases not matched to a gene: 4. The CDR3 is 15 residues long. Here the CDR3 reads CASSSLAGNYNEQFF. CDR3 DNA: TGTGCCAGCAGCTCCCTAGCGGGGAACTACAATGAGCAGTTCTTC.

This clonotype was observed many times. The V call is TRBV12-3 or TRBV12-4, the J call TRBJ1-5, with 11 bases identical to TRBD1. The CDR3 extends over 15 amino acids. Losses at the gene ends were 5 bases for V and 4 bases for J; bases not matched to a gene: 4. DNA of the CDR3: TGTGCCAGCAGTCCCGGGACAGGGGGAAATCAGCCCCAGCATTTT. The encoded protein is CASSPGTGGNQPQHF.

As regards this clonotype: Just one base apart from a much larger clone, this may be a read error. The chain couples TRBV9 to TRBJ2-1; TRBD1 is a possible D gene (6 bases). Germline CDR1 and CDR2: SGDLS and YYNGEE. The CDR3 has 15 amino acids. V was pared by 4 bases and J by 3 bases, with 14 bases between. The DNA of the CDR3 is TGTGCCAGCAGCCTAGGACAGTCTCTCTACAATGAGCAGTTCTTC. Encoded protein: CASSLGQSLYNEQFF. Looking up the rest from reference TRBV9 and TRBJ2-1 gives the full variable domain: DSGVTQTPKHLITATGQRVTLRCSPRSGDLSVYWYQQSLDQGLQFLIQYYNGEERAKGNILERFSAQQFPDLHSELNLSSLELGDSALYFCASSLGQSLYNEQFFGPGTRLTVL.

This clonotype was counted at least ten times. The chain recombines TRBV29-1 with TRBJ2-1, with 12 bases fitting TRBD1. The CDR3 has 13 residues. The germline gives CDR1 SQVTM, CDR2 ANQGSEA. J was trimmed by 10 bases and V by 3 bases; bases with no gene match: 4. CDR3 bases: TGCAGCGTTGAGGGGACAGGGGGCGCCGAGCAGTTCTTC. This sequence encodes CSVEGTGGAEQFF.

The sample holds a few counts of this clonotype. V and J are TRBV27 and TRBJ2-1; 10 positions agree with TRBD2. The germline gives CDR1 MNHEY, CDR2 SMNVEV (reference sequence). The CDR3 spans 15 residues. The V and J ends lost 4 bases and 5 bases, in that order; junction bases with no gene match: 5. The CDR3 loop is CASSWGLANNNEQFF. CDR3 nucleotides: TGTGCCAGCAGTTGGGGACTAGCGAACAACAATGAGCAGTTCTTC.

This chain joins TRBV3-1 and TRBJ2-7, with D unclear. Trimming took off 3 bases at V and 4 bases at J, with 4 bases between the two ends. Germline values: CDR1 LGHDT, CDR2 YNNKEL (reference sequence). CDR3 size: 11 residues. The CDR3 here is CASSHTYEQYF. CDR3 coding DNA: TGTGCCAGCAGCCACACTTACGAGCAGTACTTC.

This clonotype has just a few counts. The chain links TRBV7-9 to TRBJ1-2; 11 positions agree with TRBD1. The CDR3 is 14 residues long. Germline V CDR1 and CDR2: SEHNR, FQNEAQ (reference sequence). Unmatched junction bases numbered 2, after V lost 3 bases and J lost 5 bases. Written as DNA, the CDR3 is TGTGCCAGCAGCTTGGGACAGGGGGAATATGGCTACACCTTC. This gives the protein CASSLGQGEYGYTF.

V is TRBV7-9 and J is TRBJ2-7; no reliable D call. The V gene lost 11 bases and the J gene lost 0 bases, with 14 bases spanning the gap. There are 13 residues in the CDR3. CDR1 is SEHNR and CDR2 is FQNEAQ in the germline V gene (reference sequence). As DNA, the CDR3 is TGTGCCCAGAGAATTACTACCTCCTACGAGCAGTACTTC. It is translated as CAQRITTSYEQYF. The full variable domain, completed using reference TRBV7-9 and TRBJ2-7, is DTGVSQNPRHKITKRGQNVTFRCDPISEHNRLYWYRQTLGQGPEFLTYFQNEAQLEKSRLLSDRFSAERPKGSFSTLEIQRTEQGDSAMYLCAQRITTSYEQYFGPGTRLTVT.